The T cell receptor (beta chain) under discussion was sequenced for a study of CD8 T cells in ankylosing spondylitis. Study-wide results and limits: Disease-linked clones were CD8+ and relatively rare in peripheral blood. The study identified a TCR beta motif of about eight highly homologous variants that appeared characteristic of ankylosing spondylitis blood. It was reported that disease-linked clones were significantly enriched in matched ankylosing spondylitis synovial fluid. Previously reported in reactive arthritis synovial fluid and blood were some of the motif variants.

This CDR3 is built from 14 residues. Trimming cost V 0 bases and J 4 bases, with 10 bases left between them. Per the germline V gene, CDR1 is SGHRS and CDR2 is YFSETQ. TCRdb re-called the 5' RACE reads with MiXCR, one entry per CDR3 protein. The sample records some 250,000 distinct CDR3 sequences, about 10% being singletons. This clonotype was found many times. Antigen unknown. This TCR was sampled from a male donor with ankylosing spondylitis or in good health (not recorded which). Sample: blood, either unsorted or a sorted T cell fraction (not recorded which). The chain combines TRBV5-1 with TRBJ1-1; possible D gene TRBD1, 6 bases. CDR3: CASSLGGLGTEAFF. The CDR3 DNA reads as TGCGCCAGCAGCTTGGGGGGGCTGGGCACTGAAGCTTTCTTT.